What follows are 20 T cell receptor beta chains derived from one specimen sequenced in a study of blood T cell repertoires in COVID-19. Clones were read by immunoSEQ multiplex PCR, and TCRdb kept only the in-frame ones, dropping some. The table has 320,000 or so clones, about 90% seen once; the top ten hold 1%. The sequenced sample was PBMCs or T cells enriched from blood (not recorded which). The receptors shown here come from a woman in her twenties or thirties who had recovered from COVID-19.

About this clone: One end of the junction varies from germline; a read error may be responsible. The V gene is TRBV4-1, the J gene TRBJ2-7; D is unresolved. Germline CDR1 is MGHRA and CDR2 is YSYEKL. This CDR3 contains 10 residues. In DNA form, the CDR3 reads TGCGCCAGCAGCCAAGTCAGGCAGACCTTC. Residues: CASSQVRQTF.

The chain combines TRBV30 with TRBJ2-7; a possible D gene is TRBD1 (5 bases). Germline V gene sequence: CDR1 GTSNPN, CDR2 SVGIG (reference sequence). This CDR3 comprises 15 residues. V was shortened by 3 bases and J by 0 bases, with 15 bases between the two germline ends. For the CDR3, the DNA is TGTGCCTGGAGAATTGGTAGGACAACCTCCTACGAGCAGTACTTC. Protein sequence: CAWRIGRTTSYEQYF.

The chain has TRBV30 and TRBJ1-3, with 8 positions matching TRBD1. There are 17 residues in the CDR3. After removal of 0 bases from V and 0 bases from J, the junction contained 7 bases not matched to a gene. CDR1 GTSNPN and CDR2 SVGIG come from the germline V gene (reference sequence). The CDR3 protein is CAWSVRSGGYSGNTIYF. CDR3 nucleotides: TGTGCCTGGAGTGTACGGTCAGGGGGCTACTCTGGAAACACCATATATTTT.

The rearrangement links TRBV28 to TRBJ1-5, with TRBD1 matching 9 bases. This CDR3 comprises 16 residues. Germline assignment: CDR1 MDHEN and CDR2 SYDVKM. V lost 7 bases to trimming and J lost 1 base; unmatched junction nucleotides: 8. The CDR3 protein is CASKTPGTGSNQPQHF. As DNA, the CDR3 is TGTGCCAGCAAGACCCCCGGGACAGGGAGCAATCAGCCCCAGCATTTT.

The J gene is TRBJ2-7, the V gene TRBV7-2; D perhaps matches TRBD2 (5 bases). Germline V gives CDR1 SGHTA, CDR2 FQGNSA. The germline V and J ends were trimmed by 1 base and 3 bases, with 13 bases remaining between them. CDR3 length: 15 residues. In DNA, the CDR3 is TGTGCCAGCAGCTTAGGCCACAGCGGAAGCTACGAGCAGTACTTC. Its translation is CASSLGHSGSYEQYF. The variable domain in full, with the rest retrieved from reference TRBV7-2 and TRBJ2-7, is GAGVSQSPSNKVTEKGKDVELRCDPISGHTALYWYRQSLGQGLEFLIYFQGNSAPDKSGLPSDRFSAERTGGSVSTLTIQRTQQEDSAVYLCASSLGHSGSYEQYFGPGTRLTVT.

This chain links TRBV29-1 with TRBJ2-7, with 7 bases that match TRBD1. CDR1 SQVTM and CDR2 ANQGSEA come from the germline V gene. This CDR3 has 15 residues. The ends lost 0 bases at V and 3 bases at J; junction bases unmatched: 8. CDR3 bases: TGCAGCGTTGAAGATGGAGAAGGGGGCGGCTACGAGCAGTACTTC. Protein sequence: CSVEDGEGGGYEQYF.

V gene TRBV7-8 combines with J gene TRBJ1-5; 10 bases align to TRBD1. Trimming at V came to 0 bases and at J to 7 bases, leaving 9 bases not matched to a gene. The CDR3 is 17 amino acids. Germline values: CDR1 SGHVS, CDR2 FQNEAQ. The CDR3 bases are TGTGCCAGCAGCTTAGCTAGAGGGACAGGGGTCGGCCAGCCCCAGCATTTT. It yields the protein CASSLARGTGVGQPQHF.

The chain joins TRBV14 to TRBJ1-5; D gene ambiguous. The germline V gene encodes CDR1 SGHDN and CDR2 FVKESK. The CDR3 consists of 14 residues. Between the trimmed V and J ends, which lost 5 bases and 5 bases, there was a span of 13 bases. The CDR3 region is CASSCTETYQPQHF. Written as DNA, the CDR3 is TGTGCCAGCAGCTGCACAGAAACCTATCAGCCCCAGCATTTT.

This chain uses TRBV10-1 with TRBJ2-3; 8 positions match TRBD2. CDR1 is WNHNN and CDR2 is SYGVQD in the germline V gene (reference sequence). After removal of 4 bases from V and 7 bases from J, the junction contained 13 bases not matched to a gene. The CDR3 runs to 16 residues. The CDR3 DNA reads as TGCGCCAGCAGTGCGTTTCTTAGCGGGGCTGGGAATACGCAGTATTTT. Translating it yields CASSAFLSGAGNTQYF.

This chain joins TRBV2 and TRBJ2-5, with TRBD2 matching over 8 bases. The germline V gene has CDR1 SNHLY and CDR2 FYNNEI. CDR3 length equals 19 residues. Trimming cost V 3 bases and J 1 base; bases outside gene matches: 16. The CDR3 DNA is TGTGCCAGCAGTGATCGCCCCTACAGCGGGGGCCCGATCCAAGAGACCCAGTACTTC. Protein product: CASSDRPYSGGPIQETQYF.

DNA of the CDR3: TGTGCCAGCAGTCTAGCGGGGATAAGAATCAATGAGCAGTTCTTC. As protein: CASSLAGIRINEQFF. The V call is TRBV2, the J call TRBJ2-1, with TRBD2 matching 9 bases. The CDR3 runs to 15 residues. Germline V lookup: CDR1 SNHLY, CDR2 FYNNEI. V dropped 5 bases and J dropped 6; count of bases not matched to a gene: 8.

CDR3: CASSQDSGDRAVETQYF. CDR3 bases: TGTGCCAGCAGCCAAGATTCCGGGGACAGGGCGGTAGAGACCCAGTACTTC. This rearrangement joins TRBV4-2 to TRBJ2-5, with 9 bases matching TRBD1. With 0 bases clipped from V and 4 bases from J, the junction kept 9 bases outside the gene matches. The length of the CDR3 is 17 residues. CDR1 is LGHNA, CDR2 YNFKEQ, per germline.

The chain carries TRBV19 and TRBJ1-1; 11 bases align to TRBD1. This CDR3 spans 15 amino acids. Germline V gene sequence: CDR1 LNHDA, CDR2 SQIVND (reference sequence). Germline trimming cut 5 bases from V and 6 bases from J; bases unmatched to any gene: 8. The DNA for the CDR3 is TGTGCCAGTAGTCCACGGACAGGGGGCGACCCTGAAGCTTTCTTT. Translated, it gives CASSPRTGGDPEAFF.

The chain carries TRBV5-1 and TRBJ1-5; 10 bases line up with TRBD1. V lost 4 bases, J lost 6 bases, and 4 bases stayed unmatched. CDR3 length: 14 amino acids. The V gene's germline CDR1 is SGHRS and CDR2 YFSETQ. In DNA form, the CDR3 reads TGCGCCAGCAGCCCGGACAGGGGGAGTCAGCCCCAGCATTTT. As protein: CASSPDRGSQPQHF.

This chain joins TRBV6-4 and TRBJ2-3; 9 bases fit TRBD2. The CDR3 is 16 amino acids. Germline loops: CDR1 MRHNA, CDR2 SNTAGT. Unmatched junction bases numbered 2, after V lost 1 base and J lost 0 bases. CDR3 DNA: TGTGCCAGCAGTGACTGGGCGGGGGGGAGCACAGATACGCAGTATTTT. This encodes CASSDWAGGSTDTQYF.

The chain links TRBV5-4 to TRBJ2-1; D call uncertain. Germline CDR1 is SGHNT and CDR2 is YYREEE (reference sequence). Trimming removed 0 bases at V and 10 bases at J, with 11 bases between. The CDR3 loop spans 13 amino acids. In DNA, the CDR3 is TGTGCCAGCAGCTTGGGCCAGGTTGAAGAGCAGTTCTTC. Its translation is CASSLGQVEEQFF.

The chain joins TRBV4-2 to TRBJ1-4; D unclear. Germline assignment: CDR1 LGHNA and CDR2 YNFKEQ. With 4 bases removed from V and 8 bases from J, the gap between germline ends came to 11 bases. CDR3 length: 13 amino acids. The CDR3 loop reads CASSLGREEKLFF. As DNA, the CDR3 is TGTGCCAGCAGCCTTGGGAGGGAGGAAAAACTGTTTTTT.

This clone was seen a few times. The V gene is TRBV6-5, the J gene TRBJ2-7; 9 bases fit TRBD1. Germline V gene data show CDR1 as MNHEY and CDR2 as SVGAGI. This CDR3 is built from 14 residues. V trimming: 5 bases; J trimming: 3 bases; junction bases outside the gene matches: 5. CDR3 loop: CASSPPGQGYEQYF. The DNA for the CDR3 is TGTGCCAGCAGTCCCCCGGGACAGGGCTACGAGCAGTACTTC.

V gene TRBV19 combines with J gene TRBJ2-1, with TRBD1 matching 8 bases. V lost 6 bases to trimming and J lost 6 bases; unmatched junction nucleotides: 7. CDR1 and CDR2 from the germline V gene are LNHDA and SQIVND (reference sequence). The CDR3 has 14 amino acids. As DNA, the CDR3 is TGTGCCAGTAGCCCCGGACAGGGTGGCAATGAGCAGTTCTTC. It translates to CASSPGQGGNEQFF.

The V call is TRBV29-1, the J call TRBJ2-7; D perhaps matches TRBD1 (5 bases). Germline V gives CDR1 SQVTM, CDR2 ANQGSEA. The length of the CDR3 is 15 residues. The V end was cut by 1 base, the J end by 0 bases, with 13 bases between. CDR3 in amino acids: CSVEGGQESSYEQYF. The CDR3 bases are TGCAGCGTTGAAGGGGGCCAGGAGAGCTCCTACGAGCAGTACTTC.